Each of the 7 T cell receptor beta chains below was sequenced from the same sample in a study of shared clonotypes between healthy human individuals. Clones were read by immunoSEQ multiplex PCR, and TCRdb kept only the in-frame ones, dropping some. The table has hundreds of thousands of clones, roughly four fifths seen once; the top ten hold approximately 12%. Sequencing used PBMCs. These receptor sequences come from a woman aged 40 to 55 in good health. Some clones in this sample may be carry-over from other donors' samples.

The chain combines TRBV9 with TRBJ2-1; 7 bases map to TRBD1. The germline CDR1 and CDR2 sequences are SGDLS and YYNGEE. The V segment lost 4 bases and the J segment 1 base; nucleotides outside the gene matches: 5. The CDR3 has 15 amino acids. As DNA, the CDR3 is TGTGCCAGCAGCCGGGACAGTACTTCCTACAATGAGCAGTTCTTC. This sequence encodes CASSRDSTSYNEQFF.

On this clone: Relative to the germline gene, one junction end is altered; a read error may explain this. The chain recombines TRBV27 with TRBJ2-7; 7 nucleotides match TRBD1. From germline, CDR1 is MNHEY and CDR2 SMNVEV (reference sequence). The CDR3 is 15 residues long. The CDR3: CAGSPGTAISYEQYF. CDR3 nucleotide sequence: TGTGCCGGCAGTCCCGGGACAGCCATCTCCTACGAGCAGTACTTC.

This chain connects TRBV27 to TRBJ1-1; 10 positions agree with TRBD1. The CDR3 runs to 15 residues. Germline assignment: CDR1 MNHEY and CDR2 SMNVEV (reference sequence). Germline trimming cut 2 bases from V and 14 bases from J; bases unmatched to any gene: 14. CDR3 sequence (DNA): TGTGCCAGCAGTTTAGGGGGCCCTTCCGGGACAGGGGCCTTCTTT. Translated: CASSLGGPSGTGAFF.

V usage is TRBV5-5 and J usage is TRBJ2-7; D is perhaps TRBD1 (5 bases). V lost 0 bases to trimming and J lost 4 bases, with 11 bases between them. CDR3 length equals 14 residues. CDR1 and CDR2 from the germline V gene are SGHKS and YYEKEE (reference sequence). The CDR3 region is CASSLGAGKYEQYF. Written as DNA, the CDR3 is TGTGCCAGCAGCTTGGGGGCAGGGAAGTACGAGCAGTACTTC.

The DNA for the CDR3 is TGTGCCTGGAGTGTACAGGTTACAGGGGACACAGATACGCAGTATTTT. Its protein is CAWSVQVTGDTDTQYF. The V gene is TRBV30, the J gene TRBJ2-3; 7 nucleotides match TRBD1. This CDR3 region has 16 residues. V trimming: 0 bases; J trimming: 2 bases; junction bases outside the gene matches: 8. The germline gives CDR1 GTSNPN, CDR2 SVGIG (reference sequence).

The V gene is TRBV10-3, the J gene TRBJ2-5, with 9 bases identical to TRBD2. Germline V gene lookup returns CDR1 ENHRY and CDR2 SYGVKD. The CDR3 has 16 residues. The ends lost 11 bases at V and 1 base at J; junction bases unmatched: 14. CDR3 bases: TGTGCCGCACGAGAAGGAGCGGGAGGTACCCAAGAGACCCAGTACTTC. Protein sequence: CAAREGAGGTQETQYF.

V usage is TRBV2 and J usage is TRBJ2-2; no reliable D call. Germline assignment: CDR1 SNHLY and CDR2 FYNNEI. The CDR3 is 14 amino acids. Trimming removed 9 bases at V and 1 base at J, with 12 bases between. The CDR3 bases are TGTGCCAGTGGACCGAGGCAGAACACCGGGGAGCTGTTTTTT. Its translation: CASGPRQNTGELFF.